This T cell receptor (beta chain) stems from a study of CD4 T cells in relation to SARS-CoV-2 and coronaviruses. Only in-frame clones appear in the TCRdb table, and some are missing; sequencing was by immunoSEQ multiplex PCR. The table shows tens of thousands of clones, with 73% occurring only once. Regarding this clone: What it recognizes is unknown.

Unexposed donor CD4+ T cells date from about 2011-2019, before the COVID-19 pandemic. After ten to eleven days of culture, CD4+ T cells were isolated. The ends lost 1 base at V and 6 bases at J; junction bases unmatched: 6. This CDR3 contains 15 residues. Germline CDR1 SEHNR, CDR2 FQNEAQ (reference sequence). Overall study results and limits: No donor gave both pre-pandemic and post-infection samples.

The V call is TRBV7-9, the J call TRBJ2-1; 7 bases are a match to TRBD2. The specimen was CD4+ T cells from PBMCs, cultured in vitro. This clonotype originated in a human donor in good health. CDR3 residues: CASSLVAGEVNEQFF. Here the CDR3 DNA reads TGTGCCAGCAGCTTAGTTGCGGGAGAGGTCAATGAGCAGTTCTTC. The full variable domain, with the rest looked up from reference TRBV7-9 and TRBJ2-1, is DTGVSQNPRHKITKRGQNVTFRCDPISEHNRLYWYRQTLGQGPEFLTYFQNEAQLEKSRLLSDRFSAERPKGSFSTLEIQRTEQGDSAMYLCASSLVAGEVNEQFFGPGTRLTVL.